A selection of T cell receptor beta chains follows, all from one sample in a study of blood T cell repertoires in COVID-19. The method was immunoSEQ multiplex PCR; TCRdb's version includes in-frame clones alone and lacks a portion of them. This sample carries tens of thousands of clones, approximately 80% of them seen once, and the ten largest clones take 15% to 20%. The sample consisted of peripheral blood. The receptors were sampled from a man aged 70-80 years with acute or convalescent COVID-19. The conserved cysteine and the conserved F or W are not part of the CDR3 here.

v_call	j_call	cdr3_aa
TRBV9	TRBJ1-1	ASSVELATEAF
TRBV4-3	TRBJ2-1	ASSQALAGGGEQF
TRBV9	TRBJ2-1	ASSLILVPSPVYNEQF
TRBV2	TRBJ1-1	ASSAGLYTEAF
TRBV7-2	TRBJ1-5	ASSLGGVYNQPQH
TRBV7-2	TRBJ2-5	ASSLSGLRETQY
TRBV5-4	TRBJ2-3	ASPGLGTDTQY
TRBV11-2	TRBJ1-3	ASSYSQGFSSGNTIY
TRBV6-5	TRBJ2-4	ASSLVGNIQY
TRBV19	TRBJ1-2	ASSTPGQASYYGYT
TRBV19	TRBJ1-5	ASSHAPIQGYSNQPQH
TRBV4-3	TRBJ2-3	ASSQDRGSYQY
TRBV6-6	TRBJ1-2	ASQGQGARDGYGYT
TRBV10-2	TRBJ1-2	ASSPAGHGYT
TRBV2	TRBJ1-4	ASNVRANEKLF
TRBV5-4	TRBJ2-1	ASSNQGGYNEQF
TRBV4-1	TRBJ1-2	ASSQGYTGTGDYGYT
TRBV19	TRBJ2-6	ASSIGQGITGANVLT
TRBV2	TRBJ1-2	ASQIRRGNGYT
TRBV2	TRBJ2-3	ASLRDSSTDTQY
TRBV14	TRBJ1-6	ASSQETANSPLH
TRBV18	TRBJ1-2	ASSSITGEHYDGYT
TRBV15	TRBJ2-5	ATSRGAGAEETQY
TRBV21-1	TRBJ1-5	ASSKGGASNQPQH
TRBV5-5	TRBJ1-5	ASSPGTGDNQPQH
TRBV3-1/TRBV3-2	TRBJ2-1	ASSQEGGGGANEQF
TRBV15	TRBJ1-4	ATRQGTTNEKLF
TRBV28	TRBJ2-7	ASSFISYEQY
TRBV18	TRBJ1-2	ASSPPPTGIGT
TRBV28	TRBJ2-3	ASRFTLTDTQY
TRBV27	TRBJ1-2	ASSWTGGYGYT
TRBV28	TRBJ2-7	ASSLGGITYEQY
TRBV29-1	TRBJ1-6	SATGFSSPLH
TRBV19	TRBJ2-5	ASSMGRAETQY
TRBV2	TRBJ1-1	ASSERQGSNTEAF
TRBV5-4	TRBJ2-2	ASSSEEVITGELF
TRBV7-2	TRBJ1-5	ASSSTGTSNQPQH
TRBV5-1	TRBJ1-1	ASSPRQGAMNTEAF
TRBV10-3	TRBJ2-1	AISPSGTSGGGSYNEQF
TRBV7-8	TRBJ1-5	ASSTGRGGNQPQH
TRBV18	TRBJ1-5	ASSPGQYNQPQH
TRBV3-1/TRBV3-2	TRBJ2-3	ASSHRRSEASAQRDTQY
TRBV30	TRBJ1-1	AQNPTGSDTEAF
TRBV2	TRBJ2-1	ASSEGQGSYNEQF
TRBV13	TRBJ2-7	ASSLGRDSYAGEQY
TRBV7-2	TRBJ1-1	ASSSGGKNTEAF
TRBV7-2	TRBJ1-2	ASSLTLNYGYT
TRBV18	TRBJ1-2	ASSQTGVYGYT
TRBV20-1	TRBJ2-3	SAAPTDTQY
TRBV4-1	TRBJ1-3	ASSQDIRQSSGNTIY
TRBV6-2/TRBV6-3	TRBJ2-3	ASSYTGTSGFSTDTQY
TRBV19	TRBJ1-2	ASTTTLDRGSYGYT